The next 3 T cell receptor beta chains were all read from a single sample in a study of blood T cell repertoires in COVID-19. The data were produced by immunoSEQ multiplex PCR, yet TCRdb's version contains in-frame clones alone and is incomplete. The table lists 150,000 or so clones, approximately 83% of them singletons. Material for sequencing was peripheral blood. The receptors originated from an older woman with acute or convalescent COVID-19.

J is TRBJ1-2 and V is TRBV4-1; possibly TRBD1 for D (6 bases). Germline-derived CDR1 and CDR2 are MGHRA and YSYEKL. This CDR3 is 16 amino acids long. The V end was cut by 0 bases, the J end by 2 bases, with 13 bases between. CDR3 coding DNA: TGCGCCAGCAGCCAAGATGTGGCAGGGGTGAACTATGGCTACACCTTC. This gives the protein CASSQDVAGVNYGYTF.

This chain connects TRBV27 to TRBJ2-1, with D possibly being TRBD2 (5 bases). Trimming stripped 6 bases from V and 2 bases from J, with 11 bases between. Germline loops: CDR1 MNHEY, CDR2 SMNVEV (reference sequence). The CDR3 loop spans 14 amino acids. CDR3 sequence reads: CASSSGSTYNEQFF. In DNA, the CDR3 is TGTGCCAGCAGCTCGGGGAGTACCTACAATGAGCAGTTCTTC.

The chain combines TRBV5-1 with TRBJ2-4; a weak D match, TRBD1 (5 bases). Germline CDR1 reads SGHRS; CDR2 reads YFSETQ. CDR3 length: 15 residues. Deletions cut 4 bases from V and 0 bases from J, with 11 bases between. The CDR3 loop is CASSVDSLAKNIQYF. The DNA of the CDR3 is TGCGCCAGCAGCGTAGACAGTCTAGCCAAAAACATTCAGTACTTC.